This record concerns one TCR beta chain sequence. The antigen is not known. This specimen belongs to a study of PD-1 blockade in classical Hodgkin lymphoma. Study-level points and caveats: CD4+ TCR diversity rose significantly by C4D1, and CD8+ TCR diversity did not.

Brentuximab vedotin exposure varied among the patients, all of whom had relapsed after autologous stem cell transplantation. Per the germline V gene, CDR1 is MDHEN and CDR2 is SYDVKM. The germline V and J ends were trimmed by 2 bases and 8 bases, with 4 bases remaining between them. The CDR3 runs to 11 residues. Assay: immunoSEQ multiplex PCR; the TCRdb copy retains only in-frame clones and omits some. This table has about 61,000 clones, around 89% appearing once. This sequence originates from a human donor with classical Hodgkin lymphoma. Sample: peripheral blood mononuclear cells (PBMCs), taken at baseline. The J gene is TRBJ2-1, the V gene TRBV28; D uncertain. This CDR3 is CASSLRYEQFF. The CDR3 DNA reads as TGTGCCAGCAGTTTAAGGTATGAGCAGTTCTTC.